Listed below are T cell receptor beta chains from one sample, sequenced in a study of blood T cell repertoires in COVID-19. The protocol was immunoSEQ multiplex PCR, while the TCRdb copy is restricted to in-frame clones and leaves out a portion. The table includes 110,000 to 150,000 clones, approximately 84% detected once. Sequencing was performed on peripheral blood. All receptors come from a woman aged 60-70 years with acute or convalescent COVID-19. Both conserved end residues are part of each CDR3. Clone size is stated in some rows and not others, as once, few, many or a class when expanded.

size: .; V: TRBV27; CDR3: CASSPYLGENTEAFF
size: once; V: TRBV10-2; CDR3: CASSRGQGGGGTNEKLFF
size: .; V: TRBV30; CDR3: CAWSVARETEAFF
size: .; V: TRBV10-3; CDR3: CAISEPEQSSPLHF
size: once; V: TRBV5-1; CDR3: CASSLGQGSSGNTIYF
size: .; V: TRBV6-5; CDR3: CASRPGQRADTQYF
size: .; V: TRBV24-1; CDR3: CATSARGTEAFF
size: .; V: TRBV27; CDR3: CASSFPGSYEQYF
size: .; V: TRBV18; CDR3: CASSPRDRYTEAFF
size: .; V: TRBV19; CDR3: CASSIYIEVSSQGGNQPQHF
size: .; V: TRBV5-5; CDR3: CASSLTAGSPNEQFF
size: .; V: TRBV15; CDR3: CATSRDTRAINYGYTF
size: .; V: TRBV27; CDR3: CASSLESRLAGDYEQFF
size: .; V: TRBV12-5; CDR3: CASGSISGRGSYNEQFF
size: few; V: TRBV21-1; CDR3: CASSSLWDSSYEQYF
size: .; V: TRBV7-8; CDR3: CASSLPVGGRGETQYF
size: .; V: TRBV19; CDR3: CASTLTGGNEQYF
size: .; V: TRBV28; CDR3: CASSRQGLSYEQYF
size: .; V: TRBV6-5; CDR3: CASSYSDSSGANVLTF
size: .; V: TRBV10-1; CDR3: CASSGANYEQYF
size: .; V: TRBV11-3; CDR3: CASSLVHPTGAEESSYEQYF
size: .; V: TRBV27; CDR3: CASSFQGLGWPQHF
size: .; V: TRBV5-1; CDR3: CASSLSGTGASLSNTGELFF
size: .; V: TRBV29-1; CDR3: CSVDGEGEETQYF
size: .; V: TRBV6-1; CDR3: CASSEIVGAGAQPQHF
size: .; V: TRBV7-9; CDR3: CASSPRTLQDEQFF
size: .; V: TRBV18; CDR3: CASSSVYEQYF
size: .; V: TRBV29-1; CDR3: CSVAGGNTEAFF
size: .; V: TRBV25-1; CDR3: CASRGQGAYEKLFF
size: .; V: TRBV7-2; CDR3: CASSPDMWGYTF
size: .; V: TRBV5-1; CDR3: CASSMRQNTEAFF
size: once; V: TRBV29-1; CDR3: CSDRVGTDTQYF
size: .; V: TRBV7-6; CDR3: CASSLVGQGRSATNEKLFF
size: .; V: TRBV6-5; CDR3: CASSYSKRDRAYEQYF
size: .; V: TRBV5-4; CDR3: CASSWDRGRGGYTF
size: .; V: TRBV19; CDR3: CASSIMGQGGDEQYF
size: .; V: TRBV19; CDR3: CASSRLLAGGPYEQFF
size: .; V: TRBV7-9; CDR3: CASSLPGYTEAFF
size: .; V: TRBV28; CDR3: CASSLPTGDLLTDTQYF
size: few; V: TRBV4-1; CDR3: CASSHTGPGSYNSPLHF
size: .; V: TRBV7-9; CDR3: CASSVRQGPGEQYF
size: .; V: TRBV5-1; CDR3: CASSLGPGNTEAFF
size: .; V: TRBV5-4; CDR3: CASSSMTGNEQYF
size: once; V: TRBV4-1; CDR3: CASSQETTGTDTQYF